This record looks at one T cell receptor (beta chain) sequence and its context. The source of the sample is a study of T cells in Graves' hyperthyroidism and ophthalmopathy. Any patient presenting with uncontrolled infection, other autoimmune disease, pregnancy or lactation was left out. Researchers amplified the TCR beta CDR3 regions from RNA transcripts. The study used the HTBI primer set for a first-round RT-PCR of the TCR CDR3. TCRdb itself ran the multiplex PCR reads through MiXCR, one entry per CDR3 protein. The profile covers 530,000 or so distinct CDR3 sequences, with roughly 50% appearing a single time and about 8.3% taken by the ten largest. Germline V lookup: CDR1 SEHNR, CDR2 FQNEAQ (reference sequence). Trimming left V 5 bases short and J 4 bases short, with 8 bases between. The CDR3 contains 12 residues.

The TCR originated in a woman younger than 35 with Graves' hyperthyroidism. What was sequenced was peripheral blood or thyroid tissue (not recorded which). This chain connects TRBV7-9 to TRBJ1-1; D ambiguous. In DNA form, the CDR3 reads TGTGCCAGCAGCCAGGTGGGCACTGAAGCTTTCTTT. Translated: CASSQVGTEAFF.